This T cell receptor (beta chain) was sequenced in a study of technical replicates of blood from several donors. The CDR3 spans 17 residues. With V trimmed by 2 bases and J by 4 bases, 12 bases remained unmatched. Looked up from germline, CDR1 is MNHEY and CDR2 is SMNVEV (reference sequence). The protocol was immunoSEQ multiplex PCR, while the TCRdb copy is restricted to in-frame clones and leaves out a portion. This table holds 80,000 or so clones, roughly 98% found once. Sequencing was carried out using T cells isolated from PBMCs. This chain connects TRBV27 to TRBJ1-2; the match to TRBD1 covers 8 bases. This receptor was identified in a human donor in good health. CDR3 sequence (DNA): TGTGCCAGCAGTTTAAGTCAGGGGGCGCAGGGGGTCTATGGCTACACCTTC. This gives the protein CASSLSQGAQGVYGYTF.